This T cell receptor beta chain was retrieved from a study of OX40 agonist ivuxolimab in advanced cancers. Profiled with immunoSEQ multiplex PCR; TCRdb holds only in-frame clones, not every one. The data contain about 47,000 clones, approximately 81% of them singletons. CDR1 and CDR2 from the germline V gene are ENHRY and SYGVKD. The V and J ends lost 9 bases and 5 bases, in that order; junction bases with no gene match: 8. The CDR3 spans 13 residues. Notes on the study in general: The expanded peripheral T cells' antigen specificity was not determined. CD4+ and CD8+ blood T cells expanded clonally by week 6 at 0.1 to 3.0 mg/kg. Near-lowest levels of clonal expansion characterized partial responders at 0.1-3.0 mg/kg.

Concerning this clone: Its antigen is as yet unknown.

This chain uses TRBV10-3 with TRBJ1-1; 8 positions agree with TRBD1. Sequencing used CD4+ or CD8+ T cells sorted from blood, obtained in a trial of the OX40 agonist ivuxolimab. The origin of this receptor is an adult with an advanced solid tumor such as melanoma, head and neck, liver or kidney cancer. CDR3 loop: CAMGDRYATEAFF. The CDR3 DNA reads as TGTGCCATGGGGGACAGGTATGCTACTGAAGCTTTCTTT.